Sequencing of this T cell receptor (beta chain) was carried out in a study of cytomegalovirus exposure and HLA in healthy donors. Study observations and caveats: Most observed TCR sequences were rare, whereas some public TCRs were detected in many donors. It was approximately 150 TCR beta chains that were listed as cytomegalovirus-associated.

CDR3 length: 14 residues. CDR1 and CDR2 (germline): MDHEN, SYDVKM. The ends were cut back, 1 base at V and 2 bases at J, with 8 bases in the middle. This clone was seen once. The antigen is unknown. Profiling relied on immunoSEQ multiplex PCR, and the TCRdb table lists in-frame clones only, not all of them. The sample holds 330,000 or so clones, 80% to 90% seen once. The genes are TRBV28 and TRBJ1-2; D is possibly TRBD1 (5 bases). Sequenced material: PBMCs. The sequence was obtained from a woman between 18 and 29 years old in good health and CMV-seronegative. The CDR3 sequence is CASSLLRTNYGYTF. Written as DNA, the CDR3 is TGTGCCAGCAGTTTATTGAGGACAAACTATGGCTACACCTTC.